This paragraph covers one T cell receptor beta chain sequence. The germline V gene encodes CDR1 SGHNT and CDR2 YYREEE (reference sequence). The CDR3 totals 15 residues. The V and J ends lost 5 bases and 2 bases respectively, with 14 bases between them. The data were obtained in a study of blood T cell repertoires in COVID-19. In the study overall: There were acute and convalescent COVID-19 samples, and they came from the United States, Italy and Spain. The analysed material was cDNA or gDNA that came from T cells, B-cell-depleted T cells, or PBMCs.

Methods used by the authors: Amplification of reference gene primers provided the estimated nucleated cell counts. Produced via immunoSEQ multiplex PCR; TCRdb's table is partial and in-frame only. V and J calls and clone size are those listed in that table; D and trimming were worked out from the DNA. Seen here are under 120,000 clones, roughly 80% observed once, and the top ten hold 20% to 25%. The chain joins TRBV5-4 to TRBJ2-1; the D gene is possibly TRBD2 (5 bases). The source of this sequence is a man in his 70s with active or convalescent COVID-19. The sequenced sample was peripheral blood. Here the CDR3 reads CASSRPREAYNEQFF. The CDR3 DNA is TGTGCCAGCAGTCGCCCCCGGGAAGCCTACAATGAGCAGTTCTTC.